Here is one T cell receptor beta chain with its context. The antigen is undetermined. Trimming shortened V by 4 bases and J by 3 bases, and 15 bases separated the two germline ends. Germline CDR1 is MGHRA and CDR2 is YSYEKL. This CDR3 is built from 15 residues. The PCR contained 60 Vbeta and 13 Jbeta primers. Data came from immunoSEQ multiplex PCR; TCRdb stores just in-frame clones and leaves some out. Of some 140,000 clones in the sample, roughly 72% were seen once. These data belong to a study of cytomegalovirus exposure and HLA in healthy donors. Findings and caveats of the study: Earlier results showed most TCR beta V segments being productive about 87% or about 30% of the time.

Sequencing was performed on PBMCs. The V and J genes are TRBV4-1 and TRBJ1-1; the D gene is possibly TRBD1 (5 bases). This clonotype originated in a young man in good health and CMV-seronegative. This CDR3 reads CASSPFGGEDTEAFF. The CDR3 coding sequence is TGCGCCAGCAGCCCCTTCGGGGGGGAGGACACTGAAGCTTTCTTT.